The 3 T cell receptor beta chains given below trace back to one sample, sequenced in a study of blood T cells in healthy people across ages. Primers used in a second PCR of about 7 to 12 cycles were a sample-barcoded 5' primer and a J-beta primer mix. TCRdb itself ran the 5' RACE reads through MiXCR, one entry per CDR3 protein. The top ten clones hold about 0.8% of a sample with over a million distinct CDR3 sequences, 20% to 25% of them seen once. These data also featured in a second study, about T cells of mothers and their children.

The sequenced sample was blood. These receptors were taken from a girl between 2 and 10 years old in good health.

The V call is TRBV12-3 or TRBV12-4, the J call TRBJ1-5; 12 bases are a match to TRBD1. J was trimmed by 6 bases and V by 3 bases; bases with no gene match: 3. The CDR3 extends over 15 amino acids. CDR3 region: CASSLGQGAIQPQHF. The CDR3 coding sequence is TGTGCCAGCAGTTTGGGACAGGGGGCAATTCAGCCCCAGCATTTT.

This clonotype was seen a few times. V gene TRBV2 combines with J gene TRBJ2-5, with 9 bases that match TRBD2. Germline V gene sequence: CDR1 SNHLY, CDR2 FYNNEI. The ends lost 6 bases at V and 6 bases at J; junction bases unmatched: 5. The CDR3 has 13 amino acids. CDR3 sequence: CASSDSGSKTQYF. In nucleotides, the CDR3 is TGTGCCAGCAGCGATAGCGGGAGCAAGACCCAGTACTTC.

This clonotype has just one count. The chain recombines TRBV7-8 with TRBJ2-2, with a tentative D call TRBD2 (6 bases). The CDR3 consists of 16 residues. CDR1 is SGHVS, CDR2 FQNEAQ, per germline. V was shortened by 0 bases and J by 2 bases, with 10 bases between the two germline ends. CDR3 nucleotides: TGTGCCAGCAGCTTAGCCAGGGCGGGAAACACCGGGGAGCTGTTTTTT. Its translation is CASSLARAGNTGELFF.